This T cell receptor beta chain was observed in a study of OX40 agonist ivuxolimab in advanced cancers. Findings of the study overall: On average, a greater number of expanded clones characterised CD8+ T cells relative to CD4+. Blood T cells, both CD4+ and CD8+, expanded clonally by week 6 at 0.1 to 3.0 mg/kg. Near-lowest levels of clonal expansion characterized partial responders at 0.1-3.0 mg/kg.

With 4 bases removed from V and 2 bases from J, the gap between germline ends came to 12 bases. This CDR3 is 14 amino acids long. CDR1 is SGHRS, CDR2 YFSETQ, per germline. With respect to this clone: Its cognate antigen is unknown.

Clones were sequenced by immunoSEQ multiplex PCR, and TCRdb holds only the in-frame ones, with some missing. Among about 72,000 clones listed, roughly 80% were seen once. This material consisted of CD4+ or CD8+ T cells sorted from blood, taken in a trial of the OX40 agonist ivuxolimab. This receptor was obtained from an adult with an advanced solid tumor such as melanoma, head and neck, liver or kidney cancer. The chain links TRBV5-1 to TRBJ1-2, with D tentatively TRBD1 (6 bases). This CDR3 is CASSPTTGNYGYTF. CDR3 coding DNA: TGCGCCAGCAGCCCTACGACAGGCAACTATGGCTACACCTTC.